A selection of T cell receptor beta chains follows, all from one sample in a study of blood T cell repertoires in COVID-19. The assay was immunoSEQ multiplex PCR, and TCRdb's table has in-frame clones only and misses some. The table shows 95,000 to 150,000 clones, with more than 75% occurring only once. Material for sequencing was peripheral blood. All receptors come from a man aged 45 to 65 with acute or convalescent COVID-19. Both conserved end residues are part of each CDR3. D genes are given only for firm matches. Rows may omit the clone size; those that give it use once, few, many or a size class.

d_gene	v_gene	abundance	j_gene	CDR3aa	CDR3nt
TRBD1	TRBV7-2	once	TRBJ1-1	CASSLSRDSRRAFF	TGTGCCAGCAGCTTGAGCCGGGACAGCCGACGGGCTTTCTTT
NA	TRBV5-8	NA	TRBJ2-1	CASSLNSGSDLVNEQFF	TGTGCCAGCAGCTTGAATTCGGGTAGCGATTTAGTCAATGAGCAGTTCTTC
NA	TRBV4-3	NA	TRBJ2-7	CASGSRLFSYEQYF	TGCGCCAGCGGGAGCCGCCTATTTTCCTACGAGCAGTACTTC
TRBD1	TRBV7-2	NA	TRBJ1-1	CASSARTGRAFF	TGTGCCAGCAGCGCCCGGACAGGGCGGGCTTTCTTT
NA	TRBV2	NA	TRBJ1-1	CASRDLGADTEAFF	TGTGCCAGCAGAGACCTAGGGGCGGACACTGAAGCTTTCTTT
NA	TRBV9	NA	TRBJ2-5	CASSVGQKPGLIETQYF	TGTGCCAGCAGCGTAGGTCAGAAACCAGGTCTAATAGAGACCCAGTACTTC
TRBD1	TRBV7-2	NA	TRBJ1-4	CASSYGTGDEKLFF	TGTGCCAGCAGCTACGGGACAGGGGATGAAAAACTGTTTTTT
TRBD2	TRBV5-1	NA	TRBJ2-2	CASSWGTSRNTGELFF	TGCGCCAGCAGCTGGGGGACTAGTCGGAACACCGGGGAGCTGTTTTTT
NA	TRBV30	NA	TRBJ1-4	CAWSRSSGSEKLFF	TGTGCCTGGAGTCGAAGTTCGGGATCCGAAAAACTGTTTTTT
NA	TRBV5-1	NA	TRBJ1-1	CASSPGGDTEAFF	TGCGCCAGCAGTCCGGGAGGGGACACTGAAGCTTTCTTT
TRBD2	TRBV11-2	NA	TRBJ2-7	CASSHLAGGIYEQYF	TGTGCCAGCAGCCACCTAGCGGGAGGGATTTACGAGCAGTACTTC
TRBD1	TRBV6-1	NA	TRBJ1-1	CASSLDRGNTEAFF	TGTGCCAGCAGTCTGGACAGGGGGAACACTGAAGCTTTCTTT
TRBD2	TRBV11-3	NA	TRBJ2-2	CASSPGTSTGELFF	TGTGCCAGCAGCCCCGGGACTAGCACCGGGGAGCTGTTTTTT
TRBD1	TRBV19	NA	TRBJ2-1	CASSATGGDYAFEQFF	TGTGCCAGTAGTGCAACAGGGGGCGATTACGCATTTGAGCAGTTCTTC
NA	TRBV7-2	NA	TRBJ2-5	CASTLPLHTGHQETQYF	TGTGCCAGCACCTTGCCCCTACACACAGGACACCAAGAGACCCAGTACTTC
TRBD2	TRBV27	NA	TRBJ2-7	CASSSLREGRWQYF	TGTGCCAGCAGTTCGTTGCGGGAGGGCCGCTGGCAGTACTTC
NA	TRBV5-1	NA	TRBJ2-5	CASSYAAYQETQYF	TGCGCCAGCAGCTATGCGGCGTACCAAGAGACCCAGTACTTC
NA	TRBV7-9	NA	TRBJ1-1	CASSLGRKGGAFF	TGTGCCAGCAGCTTAGGACGGAAGGGAGGAGCTTTCTTT
NA	TRBV5-1	NA	TRBJ2-3	CASSGQNTDTQYF	TGCGCCAGCAGCGGACAGAACACAGATACGCAGTATTTT
NA	TRBV2	NA	TRBJ1-1	CASSLPWGGGSTEAFF	TGTGCCAGCAGCCTCCCCTGGGGAGGGGGGAGCACTGAAGCTTTCTTT
TRBD1	TRBV7-9	once	TRBJ1-1	CASRPNQGVNTEAFF	TGTGCCAGCAGACCCAATCAGGGGGTGAACACTGAAGCTTTCTTT
TRBD1	TRBV6-5	NA	TRBJ1-1	CASSNRGNTEAFF	TGTGCCAGCAGTAACAGGGGAAACACTGAAGCTTTCTTT
TRBD1	TRBV19	NA	TRBJ1-5	CASRGTGGQPQHF	TGTGCCAGTAGAGGGACAGGGGGACAGCCCCAGCATTTT
NA	TRBV27	NA	TRBJ2-7	CASSSTDEQYF	TGTGCCAGCAGTTCCACGGACGAGCAGTACTTC
TRBD2	TRBV29-1	NA	TRBJ2-7	CSVEGTSGSYEQYF	TGCAGCGTTGAAGGGACTAGCGGGTCTTACGAGCAGTACTTC
NA	TRBV10-2	NA	TRBJ2-7	CASSEWGGSYEQYF	TGCGCCAGCAGTGAGTGGGGAGGATCCTACGAGCAGTACTTC
NA	TRBV27	NA	TRBJ1-2	CASSSNQGYSYGYTF	TGTGCCAGCAGTTCGAATCAGGGGTATAGCTATGGCTACACCTTC
TRBD2	TRBV7-9	NA	TRBJ2-7	CASSFLAGDEQYF	TGTGCCAGCAGCTTCCTAGCGGGAGACGAGCAGTACTTC
NA	TRBV29-1	NA	TRBJ1-1	CSVESLTVNTEAFF	TGCAGCGTTGAGAGCTTGACAGTGAACACTGAAGCTTTCTTT
NA	TRBV11-2	NA	TRBJ2-1	CASSPGLYNEQFF	TGTGCCAGCAGCCCGGGACTCTACAATGAGCAGTTCTTC
NA	TRBV6-1	NA	TRBJ1-2	CASSAKPNRGAGRIYGYTF	TGTGCCAGCAGTGCTAAACCAAACCGGGGGGCAGGGCGCATCTATGGCTACACCTTC
NA	TRBV19	NA	TRBJ1-2	CASSINRQANGYTF	TGTGCCAGTAGTATCAATCGACAGGCTAATGGCTACACCTTC
NA	TRBV21-1	NA	TRBJ1-1	CASSHPSDSPNTEAFF	TGTGCCAGCAGCCACCCCTCGGACAGCCCGAACACTGAAGCTTTCTTT
TRBD2	TRBV2	NA	TRBJ2-3	CASSEALGLATDTQYF	TGTGCCAGCAGTGAAGCGCTCGGACTAGCCACAGATACGCAGTATTTT
TRBD2	TRBV3-1/TRBV3-2	NA	TRBJ2-1	CASSQWTQTSAGEQFF	TGTGCCAGCAGCCAATGGACCCAGACTAGCGCCGGTGAGCAGTTCTTC
TRBD2	TRBV6-2/TRBV6-3	NA	TRBJ2-3	CASSPGLANTDTQYF	TGTGCCAGCAGTCCGGGACTAGCCAACACAGATACGCAGTATTTT
TRBD2	TRBV7-9	NA	TRBJ2-7	CASSRTGLAGVNEQYF	TGTGCCAGCAGCCGCACCGGACTAGCGGGAGTGAACGAGCAGTACTTC
TRBD2	TRBV7-9	few	TRBJ2-7	CASSGDGTSYEQYF	TGTGCCAGCAGCGGGGACGGGACTAGCTACGAGCAGTACTTC
TRBD2	TRBV5-6	NA	TRBJ2-4	CASSLATSRAKNIQYF	TGTGCCAGCAGCTTAGCGACTAGCAGAGCCAAAAACATTCAGTACTTC
NA	TRBV2	NA	TRBJ2-7	CASSGSRARVYEQYF	TGTGCCAGCAGTGGGAGTCGAGCGCGGGTCTACGAGCAGTACTTC